This T cell receptor (beta chain) was sequenced during a study of control samples from healthy donors and cancer patients. This clone was observed at least ten times. Sequencing was performed with immunoSEQ multiplex PCR; in TCRdb, only in-frame clones are kept and a portion is missing. The repertoire holds around 140,000 clones, with roughly 89% as singletons. The CDR3 has 15 residues. Germline CDR1 reads SGDLS; CDR2 reads YYNGEE. V gave up 1 base and J gave up 5 bases; unmatched junction bases: 2. Input material: PBMCs. The chain uses TRBV9 and TRBJ1-6; 8 nucleotides match TRBD1. This receptor was taken from a man aged 45-65 years with head and neck cancer. CDR3 loop: CASSVRTGNNSPLHF. In DNA form, the CDR3 reads TGTGCCAGCAGCGTAAGGACAGGGAATAATTCACCCCTCCACTTT.